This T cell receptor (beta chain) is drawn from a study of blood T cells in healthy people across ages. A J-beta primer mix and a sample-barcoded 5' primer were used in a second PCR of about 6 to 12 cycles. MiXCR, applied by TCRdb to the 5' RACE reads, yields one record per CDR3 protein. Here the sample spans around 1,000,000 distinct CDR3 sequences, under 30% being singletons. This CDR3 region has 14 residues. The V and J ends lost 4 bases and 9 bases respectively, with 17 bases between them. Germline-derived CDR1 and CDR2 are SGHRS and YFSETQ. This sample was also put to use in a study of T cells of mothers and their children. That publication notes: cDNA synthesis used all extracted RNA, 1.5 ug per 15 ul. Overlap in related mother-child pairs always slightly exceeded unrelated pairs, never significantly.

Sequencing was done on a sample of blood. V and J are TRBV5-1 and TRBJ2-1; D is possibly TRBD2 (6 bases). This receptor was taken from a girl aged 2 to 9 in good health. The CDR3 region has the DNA TGCGCCAGCAGCACCGGCCCCACCGGGGGTGAGCAGTTCTTC. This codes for CASSTGPTGGEQFF. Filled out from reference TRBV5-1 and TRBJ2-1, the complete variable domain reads KAGVTQTPRYLIKTRGQQVTLSCSPISGHRSVSWYQQTPGQGLQFLFEYFSETQRNKGNFPGRFSGRQFSNSRSEMNVSTLELGDSALYLCASSTGPTGGEQFFGPGTRLTVL.